This T cell receptor (beta chain) was observed in a study of blood T cells in healthy people across ages. CDR1 is DFQATT, CDR2 SNEGSKA, per germline (reference sequence). The CDR3 sequence is 14 residues long. Trimming cost V 5 bases and J 6 bases; bases outside gene matches: 7. Every sample had a minimum of 6.5 million PBMCs isolated. A second about 7 to 11 cycle PCR used barcoded and J-beta primers. Unique molecular identifiers of 12 random nucleotides labeled each cDNA. TCRdb re-analysed the 5' RACE reads in MiXCR, keeping a single row per CDR3 protein. The sample records roughly 1,700,000 distinct CDR3 sequences, roughly 28% being singletons.

The chain employs TRBV20-1 and TRBJ1-5; 10 bases fit TRBD1. This receptor was taken from a woman aged 25 to 39 in good health. The sample was blood. In DNA form, the CDR3 reads TGCAGTGCTGGACCGGGACAGGGGTCTCAGCCCCAGCATTTT. Protein sequence: CSAGPGQGSQPQHF.